Listed here are 27 T cell receptor beta chains from one sample, sequenced in a study of T cell responses to AZD1222 COVID-19 vaccine. The repertoire was sequenced with immunoSEQ multiplex PCR; TCRdb's copy has only in-frame clones and lacks some. The table lists 80,000 to 100,000 clones, 75% to 90% of them singletons, with around 10% in the top ten. Specimen: peripheral blood, collected 28 days after the second AZD1222 dose. Receptors were obtained from an adult who received the AZD1222 COVID-19 vaccine.

This chain joins TRBV14 and TRBJ1-1, with a possible D match to TRBD1 (6 bases). Trimming left V 5 bases short and J 0 bases short, with 7 bases between. This CDR3 comprises 13 residues. Germline loops: CDR1 SGHDN, CDR2 FVKESK. In DNA, the CDR3 is TGTGCCAGCAGCAGGACAGTGAACACTGAAGCTTTCTTT. Amino acid sequence: CASSRTVNTEAFF.

This chain links TRBV5-1 with TRBJ2-1, with D perhaps assigned TRBD1 or TRBD2 (5 bases each). Germline V CDR1 and CDR2: SGHRS, YFSETQ. V was trimmed by 7 bases and J by 8 bases, leaving 13 bases between them. The CDR3 is 12 residues long. This chain's CDR3 is CASALGDHEQFF. DNA of the CDR3: TGCGCCAGCGCGCTGGGGGACCATGAGCAGTTCTTC.

V usage is TRBV4-3 and J usage is TRBJ1-3, with D uncertain. Germline CDR1 is LGHNA and CDR2 is YSLEER. Between the trimmed V and J ends, which lost 0 bases and 9 bases, there was a span of 12 bases. The CDR3 covers 14 residues. In nucleotides, the CDR3 is TGCGCCAGCAGCCAAGATGGAAGAGAGACCACCATATATTTT. This codes for CASSQDGRETTIYF.

This clone came up once. The V gene is TRBV21-1, the J gene TRBJ2-1; the listed D gene, TRBD2, was not tested against the DNA. TRBV21-1 represents a pseudogene. The CDR3 spans 13 residues. CDR3 in amino acids: CARATSPGNEQFF. CDR3 nucleotides: TGTGCCAGAGCGACTAGCCCGGGAAATGAGCAGTTCTTC.

The V gene is TRBV27, the J gene TRBJ2-2; D is uncertain. The CDR3 contains 17 residues. Trimming removed 2 bases at V and 4 bases at J, with 17 bases between. In germline, CDR1 is MNHEY, CDR2 SMNVEV (reference sequence). The CDR3 nucleotides are TGTGCCAGCAGTTTAACGGCATCAGGCCCGGGCACCGGGGAGCTGTTTTTT. Amino acids: CASSLTASGPGTGELFF.

The V gene is TRBV3-1 (or the pseudogene TRBV3-2), the J gene TRBJ1-2; D gene ambiguous. CDR1 is LGHDT and CDR2 is YNNKEL in the germline V gene (reference sequence). The ends were cut back, 0 bases at V and 7 bases at J, with 9 bases in the middle. The CDR3 extends over 13 amino acids. CDR3 amino acids: CASSQDTGSGYTF. CDR3 nucleotides: TGTGCCAGCAGCCAAGATACCGGGAGTGGCTACACCTTC.

The chain employs TRBV7-9 and TRBJ1-2, with 7 bases fitting TRBD1. Trimming at V came to 2 bases and at J to 3 bases, leaving 0 bases not matched to a gene. From germline, CDR1 is SEHNR and CDR2 FQNEAQ (reference sequence). This CDR3 spans 13 amino acids. CDR3 coding DNA: TGTGCCAGCAGCTTACAGGGGGACTATGGCTACACCTTC. Its translation: CASSLQGDYGYTF.

The chain joins TRBV5-8 to TRBJ2-1; no firm D call. This CDR3 has 17 amino acids. Trimming took 0 bases from V and 0 from J, leaving 13 bases between them. The germline V gene encodes CDR1 SGHTS and CDR2 YDEGEE. The DNA for the CDR3 is TGTGCCAGCAGCTTGGTCACCGGGCTCCACTCCTACAATGAGCAGTTCTTC. This gives the protein CASSLVTGLHSYNEQFF. Combining the CDR3 with reference TRBV5-8 and TRBJ2-1 gives the whole variable domain EAGVTQSPTHLIKTRGQQATLRCSPISGHTSVYWYQQALGLGLQFLLWYDEGEERNRGNFPPRFSGRQFPNYSSELNVNALELEDSALYLCASSLVTGLHSYNEQFFGPGTRLTVL.

The chain has TRBV4-1 and TRBJ2-3, with D unclear. V was clipped by 2 bases and J by 0 bases, with 18 bases between them. Per the germline V gene, CDR1 is MGHRA and CDR2 is YSYEKL. The CDR3 length is 18 residues. The chain's CDR3 is CASSQLRGALTSTDTQYF. In DNA, the CDR3 is TGCGCCAGCAGCCAACTCCGAGGAGCTCTCACTAGCACAGATACGCAGTATTTT.

This chain joins TRBV10-1 and TRBJ2-1; TRBD2 might be the D (6 bases). V was trimmed by 3 bases and J by 9 bases, leaving 12 bases between them. The CDR3 loop spans 13 amino acids. Germline V lookup: CDR1 WNHNN, CDR2 SYGVQD (reference sequence). CDR3 nucleotide sequence: TGCGCCAGCAGTGAAGTGCGGGGTGGTGAGCAGTTCTTC. Residues: CASSEVRGGEQFF.

The chain combines TRBV19 with TRBJ2-4; D is uncertain. There are 11 residues in the CDR3. From germline, CDR1 is LNHDA and CDR2 SQIVND (reference sequence). The V gene lost 5 bases and the J gene lost 6 bases, with 5 bases spanning the gap. The CDR3 DNA is TGTGCCAGTAGTGTTTTAAACATTCAGTACTTC. Translating gives CASSVLNIQYF.

This clone has only a few counts. The rearrangement joins TRBV28 to TRBJ1-3; D is possibly TRBD1 (5 bases). The CDR3 contains 15 residues. V lost 5 bases, J lost 2 bases, and 13 bases lay in between. The V gene's germline CDR1 is MDHEN and CDR2 SYDVKM. CDR3 sequence (DNA): TGTGCCAGCAGTGAGGGGCGGGGAACTGGAAACACCATATATTTT. Translating gives CASSEGRGTGNTIYF.

The V and J genes are TRBV2 and TRBJ2-1; D remains ambiguous. The CDR3 sequence is 12 residues long. Germline V gene data show CDR1 as SNHLY and CDR2 as FYNNEI. V lost 2 bases and J 9 bases, leaving 8 bases between the germline ends. CDR3 coding DNA: TGTGCCAGCAGTGAAAGGACGCCTGAGCAGTTCTTC. It translates to CASSERTPEQFF.

This chain connects TRBV6-2 or TRBV6-3 to TRBJ1-1; no clear D gene. Trimming removed 5 bases at V and 2 bases at J, with 12 bases between. The CDR3 covers 14 residues. Germline CDR1 is MNHEY and CDR2 is SVGEGT. The CDR3 DNA sequence: TGTGCCAGCAGTGCCTACAGTTTCAACACTGAAGCTTTCTTT. Its protein is CASSAYSFNTEAFF.

This clone was recorded once. The J gene is TRBJ1-6, the V gene TRBV6-1; tentative D call: TRBD1 (5 bases). CDR1 MNHNS and CDR2 SASEGT come from the germline V gene. This CDR3 is 13 amino acids long. V was trimmed by 3 bases and J by 12 bases, leaving 12 bases between them. CDR3 residues: CASSDGPGGPLHF. CDR3 nucleotide sequence: TGTGCCAGCAGTGATGGCCCGGGGGGACCCCTCCACTTT.

This chain joins TRBV29-1 and TRBJ2-3, with D perhaps assigned TRBD1 or TRBD2 (6 bases each). Germline V gives CDR1 SQVTM, CDR2 ANQGSEA. The CDR3 totals 12 residues. In DNA form, the CDR3 reads TGCCAGGCAGGGGAGGGCACAGATACGCAGTATTTT. Protein product: CQAGEGTDTQYF.

This chain links TRBV7-8 with TRBJ2-7; 8 bases align to TRBD1. This CDR3 has 13 amino acids. The J segment lost 3 bases and the V segment lost 7 bases, leaving 5 bases of the junction unmatched. Germline lookup yields CDR1 SGHVS and CDR2 FQNEAQ. The CDR3 nucleotides read TGTGCCAGCACCTTGACAGGGGACTACGAGCAGTACTTC. Encoded protein: CASTLTGDYEQYF.

The genes are TRBV12-3 or TRBV12-4 and TRBJ2-5; D might be TRBD1 (5 bases). The V end lost 6 bases, the J end lost 4 bases, and 9 bases lay between the germline ends. CDR3 length equals 12 residues. The chain's CDR3 is CASSWGPETQYF. CDR3 nucleotide sequence: TGTGCCAGCAGCTGGGGCCCAGAGACCCAGTACTTC.

This sequence joins TRBV5-1 and TRBJ2-5, with D uncertain. Germline-derived CDR1 and CDR2 are SGHRS and YFSETQ. There are 12 residues in the CDR3. Trimming cost V 0 bases and J 3 bases, with 3 bases left between them. This CDR3 reads CASSLGKETQYF. In DNA, the CDR3 is TGCGCCAGCAGCTTGGGAAAAGAGACCCAGTACTTC.

The CDR3 nucleotides are TGTGCCTGGACTCTCCCAGGGAACTATGGCTACACCTTC. Protein sequence: CAWTLPGNYGYTF. The chain employs TRBV30 and TRBJ1-2; a possible D gene is TRBD1 (5 bases). The germline V and J ends were trimmed by 4 bases and 2 bases, with 11 bases remaining between them. The CDR3 is 13 amino acids. The germline V gene has CDR1 GTSNPN and CDR2 SVGIG (reference sequence). Drawing the rest from reference TRBV30 and TRBJ1-2, the complete variable domain is SQTIHQWPATLVQPVGSPLSLECTVEGTSNPNLYWYRQAAGRGLQLLFYSVGIGQISSEVPQNLSASRPQDRQFILSSKKLLLSDSGFYLCAWTLPGNYGYTFGSGTRLTVV.

The chain links TRBV5-1 to TRBJ2-2; 7 bases are a match to TRBD1. Per germline, CDR1 SGHRS and CDR2 YFSETQ. The trim removed 4 bases at V and 6 bases at J, leaving 9 bases unmatched. This CDR3 has 15 residues. The CDR3 sequence: CASSSMRGRPGELFF. DNA of the CDR3: TGCGCCAGCAGCAGCATGAGGGGGCGACCCGGGGAGCTGTTTTTT.

This CDR3 is CASSFGGGYGYTF. The CDR3 DNA follows: TGTGCCAGCAGCTTTGGAGGCGGTTATGGCTACACCTTC. This rearrangement joins TRBV13 to TRBJ1-2, with D hard to call. The CDR3 consists of 13 residues. Trimming pared 3 bases from V and 5 bases from J, leaving 10 bases between. The germline V gene has CDR1 PRHDT and CDR2 FYEKMQ (reference sequence).

This rearrangement joins TRBV4-2 to TRBJ2-1; 9 bases align to TRBD2. Germline assignment: CDR1 LGHNA and CDR2 YNFKEQ. Trimming removed 4 bases from V and 6 bases from J; junction bases left unmatched: 10. There are 16 residues in the CDR3. The CDR3 here is CASSPEGRGGLNEQFF. Written as DNA, the CDR3 is TGTGCCAGCAGCCCGGAGGGGCGGGGGGGCCTCAATGAGCAGTTCTTC.

The rearrangement joins TRBV19 to TRBJ2-7; the D gene is possibly TRBD1 (5 bases). V was clipped by 6 bases and J by 1 base, with 13 bases between them. In germline, CDR1 is LNHDA, CDR2 SQIVND (reference sequence). CDR3 length: 14 amino acids. CDR3 protein: CASRRTFESYEQYF. The CDR3 nucleotides read TGTGCCAGTAGGAGGACATTTGAGTCCTACGAGCAGTACTTC.

This sequence joins TRBV5-6 and TRBJ2-2; D call uncertain. The germline V and J ends were trimmed by 0 bases and 0 bases, with 12 bases remaining between them. Germline-derived CDR1 and CDR2 are SGHDT and YYEEEE. The CDR3 has 17 amino acids. The CDR3 loop reads CASSLEVAFANTGELFF. In DNA, the CDR3 is TGTGCCAGCAGCTTGGAGGTCGCGTTCGCGAACACCGGGGAGCTGTTTTTT.

This chain links TRBV11-3 with TRBJ1-2; 10 nucleotides line up with TRBD1. Per the germline V gene, CDR1 is SGHNT and CDR2 is YENEEA. CDR3 size: 14 residues. Trimming took 5 bases from V and 8 from J; bases not matched to a gene: 8. The DNA for the CDR3 is TGTGCCAGCAGCGAAGGACAGGGGGTTCGCGGCTACACCTTC. Translating it yields CASSEGQGVRGYTF.

This clone was picked up a small number of times. The J gene is TRBJ2-3, the V gene TRBV12-5; possibly TRBD1 for D (7 bases). With 3 bases removed from V and 6 bases from J, the gap between germline ends came to 13 bases. The CDR3 loop spans 14 amino acids. The germline V gene encodes CDR1 LGHNT and CDR2 FRNRAP. CDR3 DNA: TGTGCTAGTGGTTTCAGGGGGGCAGCGGATACGCAGTATTTT. Translating it yields CASGFRGAADTQYF.